This T cell receptor (beta chain) was identified during a study of CD8+ T cells in alopecia areata. At the level of the study: Patients received oral tofacitinib, 5 to 10 mg twice daily, for moderate-to-severe alopecia areata. Tofacitinib therapy lasting 6 to 18 months was followed by 6 months off drug.

General observations from the study: Scalp sequencing captures resident alphabeta T cells of normal skin too. In lesional scalp, particularly from alopecia totalis/universalis, clonality was higher than in normal scalp.

Isolated RNA was reverse transcribed into cDNA used as the sequencing template. The protocol was immunoSEQ multiplex PCR, while the TCRdb copy is restricted to in-frame clones and leaves out a portion. The sample gives 200,000 to 250,000 clones, 57% of which show up once; 0.4% to 0.55% is in the top ten. A note on this clone: The antigen is not known.

This CDR3 region has 15 residues. Trimming removed 5 bases from V and 4 bases from J; junction bases left unmatched: 6. The germline CDR1 and CDR2 sequences are SGHRS and YFSETQ. The V and J genes are TRBV5-1 and TRBJ1-5; 10 positions agree with TRBD1. This sequence was found in a human donor with alopecia areata. The sequenced sample was CD4+ T cells sorted from blood, obtained at week 0. The CDR3 reads CASRKDRGLNQPQHF. The CDR3 DNA is TGCGCCAGCAGAAAAGACAGGGGGCTGAATCAGCCCCAGCATTTT. Drawing the rest from reference TRBV5-1 and TRBJ1-5, the complete variable domain is KAGVTQTPRYLIKTRGQQVTLSCSPISGHRSVSWYQQTPGQGLQFLFEYFSETQRNKGNFPGRFSGRQFSNSRSEMNVSTLELGDSALYLCASRKDRGLNQPQHFGDGTRLSIL.